This T cell receptor (beta chain) was found in a study of cytomegalovirus exposure and HLA in healthy donors. Regarding the study as a whole: Earlier analysis yielded a pattern in which most TCR beta V segments were productive about 90% or about 30% of the time. Presence/absence analysis assumed near-uniform sequencing depth across donors.

Primers: 60 Vbeta forward and 13 Jbeta reverse. Sequenced by immunoSEQ multiplex PCR; TCRdb stores in-frame clones only, minus some. The sample carries around 160,000 clones, around 75% recorded once. For this clone: The antigen is unknown.

The CDR3 has 14 residues. The specimen was PBMCs. The rearrangement links TRBV21-1 to TRBJ2-7; TRBD2 is the table's D call, not checked against the DNA. TRBV21-1 is assigned pseudogene status. The source of this sequence is a male donor in good health and CMV-seronegative. The CDR3 sequence is CASTRLAGEYEQYF. As DNA, the CDR3 is TGTGCCAGCACCCGACTAGCGGGAGAATACGAGCAGTACTTC.